This T cell receptor (beta chain) emerged from a study of technical replicates of blood from a few donors. V lost 1 base and J 1 base, leaving 11 bases between the germline ends. Germline lookup yields CDR1 MNHNS and CDR2 SASEGT. This CDR3 spans 15 amino acids. Generated by immunoSEQ multiplex PCR, the TCRdb table keeps only in-frame clones and is missing some. The sample comprises 7,500 to 9,500 clones, 91% of which are singletons, and roughly 9% rests with the top ten. The sequence was obtained from a human donor in good health. Sequenced material: PBMCs. The gene calls are TRBV6-1 and TRBJ2-7; the D gene is possibly TRBD1 (5 bases). In nucleotides, the CDR3 is TGTGCCAGCAGTGAAGGGGGCATGGGATCCTACGAGCAGTACTTC. This translates into CASSEGGMGSYEQYF.